The clone carrying this T cell receptor (beta chain) was picked up many times. TCRdb re-analysed the RACE reads in MiXCR, keeping a single row per CDR3 protein. This sample has about 81,000 distinct CDR3 sequences, with roughly 10% found just once. The CDR3 length is 15 residues. V gave up 4 bases and J gave up 1 base, with 12 bases separating them. Germline lookup yields CDR1 SEHNR and CDR2 FQNEAQ (reference sequence). Time point indicated: patch test 2, 6 weeks after DPC sensitization. Treatment in this sample: therapeutic diphenylcyclopropenone sensitization with weekly scalp DPC. The record originates from a study of human T cells and chemical hapten exposure. Study background: In the sensitization step, 2% DPC was placed on approximately 2 cm by approximately 2 cm of upper inner arm skin. Small discrepancies in pooled library volume mainly accounted for the varying TCR yields per sample. Upper-back patches of 0.01% DPC were read at 6 days.

Specimen: whole blood, collected in connection with sensitization to the hapten diphenylcyclopropenone (DPC). The receptor comes from a woman aged 30 to 39 with alopecia areata. Some clones in this sample may be carry-over from other donors' samples. The V call is TRBV7-9, the J call TRBJ2-3; D might be TRBD1 or TRBD2, each matching 5 bases. CDR3 residues: CASSSGPIGTDTQYF. As DNA, the CDR3 is TGTGCCAGCAGCTCGGGACCGATCGGCACAGATACGCAGTATTTT.